What follows are 32 T cell receptor beta chains derived from one specimen sequenced in a study of shared clonotypes between healthy human individuals. The method was immunoSEQ multiplex PCR; TCRdb's version includes in-frame clones alone and lacks a portion of them. The table records hundreds of thousands of clones, more than 70% of them present only once. Sequenced sample: memory CD4+ T cells sorted from blood. This sample's subset: CD45RA-negative fraction. Receptors originate from a woman aged 25 to 39 in good health.

The chain employs TRBV2 and TRBJ2-3, with 7 bases lining up with TRBD2. This CDR3 has 14 residues. Germline V gene lookup returns CDR1 SNHLY and CDR2 FYNNEI. V lost 10 bases, J lost 0 bases, and 7 bases stayed unmatched. The CDR3 sequence: CATSTGLSTDTQYF. The CDR3 nucleotides are TGTGCCACCTCAACGGGACTAAGCACAGATACGCAGTATTTT.

This clone was counted a few times. The chain employs TRBV27 and TRBJ2-3, with 11 bases matching TRBD1. V was pared by 6 bases and J by 9 bases, with 11 bases of the junction left unmatched. Germline CDR1 and CDR2: MNHEY and SMNVEV (reference sequence). This CDR3 has 15 residues. CDR3 bases: TGTGCCAGCAGAGCCTGGACAGGGGGCACCCGGACGCAGTATTTT. Protein sequence: CASRAWTGGTRTQYF.

The V and J genes are TRBV6-1 and TRBJ1-5; 11 nucleotides line up with TRBD1. V dropped 7 bases and J dropped 6; count of bases not matched to a gene: 5. The germline V gene has CDR1 MNHNS and CDR2 SASEGT. The CDR3 has 14 residues. The CDR3 DNA sequence: TGTGCCAGCATCAGGACAGGGGGCTCTCAGCCCCAGCATTTT. This codes for CASIRTGGSQPQHF.

The chain couples TRBV11-2 to TRBJ1-3; 7 bases are shared with TRBD1. Germline assignment: CDR1 SGHAT and CDR2 FQNNGV. V was pared by 5 bases and J by 4 bases, with 11 bases of the junction left unmatched. CDR3 length equals 16 residues. Written as DNA, the CDR3 is TGTGCCAGCAGCACAAAGGGGGCGCCGGCCGGAAACACCATATATTTT. Amino acid sequence: CASSTKGAPAGNTIYF. Supplemented by reference TRBV11-2 and TRBJ1-3, the full variable domain reads EAGVAQSPRYKIIEKRQSVAFWCNPISGHATLYWYQQILGQGPKLLIQFQNNGVVDDSQLPKDRFSAERLKGVDSTLKIQPAKLEDSAVYLCASSTKGAPAGNTIYFGEGSWLTVV.

The chain uses TRBV19 and TRBJ2-7; the match to TRBD1 covers 8 bases. Germline CDR1 reads LNHDA; CDR2 reads SQIVND (reference sequence). The ends lost 3 bases at V and 5 bases at J; junction bases unmatched: 3. The CDR3 is made up of 13 amino acids. The CDR3 reads CASSMTGVHEQYF. The CDR3 DNA reads as TGTGCCAGTAGTATGACAGGGGTGCACGAGCAGTACTTC.

This chain uses TRBV10-3 with TRBJ1-2; D is undetermined. CDR3 length: 14 residues. The V end lost 6 bases, the J end lost 5 bases, and 16 bases lay between the germline ends. The germline V gene has CDR1 ENHRY and CDR2 SYGVKD. CDR3 in DNA: TGTGCCATCAGCATGGACCAAAATGTATATGGCTACACCTTC. Amino acids: CAISMDQNVYGYTF.

The chain combines TRBV12-5 with TRBJ2-2, with 8 nucleotides matching TRBD1. Losses at the gene ends were 6 bases for V and 6 bases for J; bases not matched to a gene: 6. CDR1 and CDR2 from the germline V gene are LGHNT and FRNRAP. This CDR3 has 14 residues. The CDR3 DNA follows: TGTGCTAGTGGCCGGACAGGGTATGCCGGGGAGCTGTTTTTT. Amino acids: CASGRTGYAGELFF.

This clone appeared a single time. J is TRBJ1-2 and V is TRBV6-5; possible D gene TRBD1, 5 bases. From germline, CDR1 is MNHEY and CDR2 SVGAGI. Trimming stripped 6 bases from V and 7 bases from J, with 18 bases between. The CDR3 sequence is 14 residues long. The CDR3 protein is CASSREEGWGGYTF. The CDR3 DNA sequence: TGTGCCAGCAGCCGGGAGGAGGGGTGGGGTGGCTACACCTTC.

The chain couples TRBV6-5 to TRBJ2-4, with 10 bases identical to TRBD1. CDR3 length: 14 residues. Per the germline V gene, CDR1 is MNHEY and CDR2 is SVGAGI. J was trimmed by 11 bases and V by 5 bases; bases with no gene match: 9. In DNA form, the CDR3 reads TGTGCCAGCAGTGTAGACAGGGGGCCGGCTTTTCAGTACTTC. It is translated as CASSVDRGPAFQYF.

V gene TRBV2 combines with J gene TRBJ1-5; D possibly corresponds to TRBD1 (6 bases). The CDR3 covers 14 residues. The germline gives CDR1 SNHLY, CDR2 FYNNEI. V lost 5 bases and J lost 4, with 12 bases in between. As DNA, the CDR3 is TGTGCCAGCAGTTCGTTTGACAGGAATCAGCCCCAGCATTTT. It codes for CASSSFDRNQPQHF.

The J gene is TRBJ2-5, the V gene TRBV27; TRBD1 matches 11 bases. The CDR3 consists of 14 residues. The junction had 4 bases not matched to a gene; V was cut back by 8 bases and J by 2 bases. Germline-derived CDR1 and CDR2 are MNHEY and SMNVEV (reference sequence). The DNA for the CDR3 is TGTGCCAGCGGCGGACAGGGGGCTCAAGAGACCCAGTACTTC. This sequence encodes CASGGQGAQETQYF.

In this sample, this clone turned up a few times. The chain joins TRBV30 to TRBJ2-4; D is unclear. From germline, CDR1 is GTSNPN and CDR2 SVGIG (reference sequence). The V and J ends lost 0 bases and 7 bases respectively, with 7 bases between them. The CDR3 extends over 12 amino acids. CDR3 sequence: CAWSVSGNIQYF. The CDR3 nucleotides are TGTGCCTGGAGTGTATCCGGGAACATTCAGTACTTC.

The rearrangement joins TRBV28 to TRBJ2-1, with 7 bases identical to TRBD1. Germline V lookup: CDR1 MDHEN, CDR2 SYDVKM. The CDR3 is 17 residues long. V shed 3 bases, J shed 0 bases, and the junction held 8 bases outside the gene matches. The CDR3 spells CASSFRTGRSSYNEQFF. The CDR3 DNA follows: TGTGCCAGCAGTTTTCGGACAGGACGGAGCTCCTACAATGAGCAGTTCTTC.

This chain uses TRBV28 with TRBJ2-3; TRBD2 aligns across 9 bases. The germline V gene encodes CDR1 MDHEN and CDR2 SYDVKM. The CDR3 consists of 18 residues. V lost 2 bases, J lost 5 bases, and 14 bases stayed unmatched. Here the CDR3 reads CASSLGELAGAAGDTQYF. As DNA, the CDR3 is TGTGCCAGCAGTTTAGGGGAATTAGCGGGAGCCGCGGGAGATACGCAGTATTTT.

CDR3 sequence reads: CASSPPGGLDTQYF. CDR3 sequence (DNA): TGTGCCAGCTCACCACCGGGGGGCTTAGATACGCAGTATTTT. V usage is TRBV18 and J usage is TRBJ2-3; either TRBD1 or TRBD2 may fit D (6 bases each). Germline V gene lookup returns CDR1 KGHSH and CDR2 LQKENI. This CDR3 contains 14 residues. With 0 bases removed from V and 5 bases from J, the gap between germline ends came to 9 bases.

The rearrangement links TRBV6-1 to TRBJ1-4; no clear D gene. This CDR3 is built from 15 residues. The V end was cut by 11 bases, the J end by 4 bases, with 20 bases between. In germline, CDR1 is MNHNS, CDR2 SASEGT. This chain's CDR3 is CAVYTPGLGNEKLFF. CDR3 bases: TGTGCCGTCTACACCCCGGGTTTAGGTAATGAAAAACTGTTTTTT.

This clone was counted many times. This sample includes further DNA sequences coding for the same CDR3. The chain's CDR3 is CASSPGTGGTEAFF. The CDR3 DNA reads as TGCGCCAGCAGCCCAGGGACAGGGGGTACTGAAGCTTTCTTT. This sequence joins TRBV5-1 and TRBJ1-1; 11 bases match TRBD1. V shed 4 bases and J 5 bases; nucleotides not matched to a gene: 4. Germline V gene lookup returns CDR1 SGHRS and CDR2 YFSETQ. The CDR3 covers 14 residues. Full variable domain (rest looked up from reference TRBV5-1 and TRBJ1-1): KAGVTQTPRYLIKTRGQQVTLSCSPISGHRSVSWYQQTPGQGLQFLFEYFSETQRNKGNFPGRFSGRQFSNSRSEMNVSTLELGDSALYLCASSPGTGGTEAFFGQGTRLTVV.

The V and J genes are TRBV5-1 and TRBJ2-3; 8 bases map to TRBD2. CDR1 SGHRS and CDR2 YFSETQ come from the germline V gene. The V segment lost 3 bases and the J segment 10 bases; nucleotides outside the gene matches: 16. This CDR3 is 16 amino acids long. The CDR3 nucleotides are TGCGCCAGCAGCTCGGGAGGGCTAGCGGCAAGCTGGGCGCAGTATTTT. This sequence encodes CASSSGGLAASWAQYF.

The chain links TRBV19 to TRBJ1-5; D is uncertain. The CDR3 runs 15 residues. Germline V CDR1 and CDR2: LNHDA, SQIVND (reference sequence). The V end was cut by 5 bases, the J end by 4 bases, with 15 bases between. CDR3 amino acids: CASSGLDLGNQPQHF. The CDR3 DNA reads as TGTGCCAGTAGTGGGTTGGACTTGGGGAATCAGCCCCAGCATTTT.

The genes are TRBV10-1 and TRBJ2-1; 14 bases line up with TRBD2. Germline V CDR1 and CDR2: WNHNN, SYGVQD (reference sequence). The CDR3 extends over 15 amino acids. With V trimmed by 6 bases and J by 7 bases, 5 bases remained unmatched. Written as DNA, the CDR3 is TGCGCCAGCAGCTCCGGGACTAGCGGGAGAAATGAGCAGTTCTTC. It translates to CASSSGTSGRNEQFF.

This chain links TRBV5-4 with TRBJ2-1; D might be TRBD2 (5 bases). The CDR3 covers 13 residues. Per germline, CDR1 SGHNT and CDR2 YYREEE (reference sequence). V was cut by 2 bases and J by 7 bases, with 10 bases left in between. In nucleotides, the CDR3 is TGTGCCAGCAGCTTTGAGGGAAGAAATGAGCAGTTCTTC. Its protein product is CASSFEGRNEQFF.

This clone was counted between two and nine times. The CDR3 DNA sequence: TGTGCCAGCAGTGACGCGGTAGGGCTTGGTAAGCATTTT. Protein product: CASSDAVGLGKHF. V gene TRBV13 combines with J gene TRBJ1-5; D call uncertain. CDR3 length equals 13 residues. V was shortened by 6 bases and J by 14 bases, with 20 bases between the two germline ends. Germline V gene lookup returns CDR1 PRHDT and CDR2 FYEKMQ (reference sequence).

This chain links TRBV29-1 with TRBJ2-5, with 10 bases fitting TRBD1. The better agreement between TRBJ2-7 and the DNA end casts doubt on the J call. Germline V gene lookup returns CDR1 SQVTM and CDR2 ANQGSEA. The CDR3 extends over 13 amino acids. CDR3 protein: CSTAGTGEGEQYF. The CDR3, as DNA: TGCAGCACGGCCGGGACAGGGGAGGGCGAGCAGTACTTC.

Notes on this clone: One base away lies a much larger clone, so this may be a sequencing read error. CDR3 amino acids: CASSLDPGQETQYF. CDR3 sequence (DNA): TGTGCCAGCAGCTTAGACCCGGGACAAGAGACCCAGTACTTC. The rearrangement joins TRBV7-7 to TRBJ2-5; the D gene is possibly TRBD2 (5 bases). This CDR3 spans 14 amino acids. The ends were cut back, 1 base at V and 2 bases at J, with 8 bases in the middle. Germline V gives CDR1 SSHAT, CDR2 FNYEAQ (reference sequence).

This clone came up a few times. The V and J genes are TRBV5-1 and TRBJ2-3, with D hard to call. With 6 bases removed from V and 4 bases from J, the gap between germline ends came to 9 bases. The CDR3 is made up of 12 amino acids. Germline V gives CDR1 SGHRS, CDR2 YFSETQ. CDR3 loop: CASKSAADTQYF. The DNA for the CDR3 is TGCGCCAGCAAGTCCGCTGCAGATACGCAGTATTTT.

DNA for the CDR3: TGTGCCAGCAGCTGGTCCGGGACTAGCGGCCCGAACAACGAGCAGTACTTC. It yields the protein CASSWSGTSGPNNEQYF. V gene TRBV5-5 combines with J gene TRBJ2-7, with 11 bases aligning to TRBD2. The CDR3 contains 17 residues. Germline V CDR1 and CDR2: SGHKS, YYEKEE (reference sequence). Trimming cost V 3 bases and J 5 bases; bases outside gene matches: 13.

The chain recombines TRBV27 with TRBJ1-6; D might be TRBD1 (6 bases). Germline CDR1 MNHEY, CDR2 SMNVEV (reference sequence). Trimming pared 6 bases from V and 10 bases from J, leaving 13 bases between. CDR3 size: 13 residues. Here the CDR3 reads CASSSGVQSPLHF. CDR3 DNA sequence: TGTGCCAGCAGCTCAGGGGTACAGTCACCCCTCCACTTT.

The CDR3 loop is CASSLALGELFF. DNA for the CDR3: TGTGCCAGCAGCTTAGCTCTCGGGGAGCTGTTTTTT. This rearrangement joins TRBV7-2 to TRBJ2-2; D not resolved. Looked up from germline, CDR1 is SGHTA and CDR2 is FQGNSA. The V end lost 0 bases, the J end lost 7 bases, and 3 bases lay between the germline ends. The length of the CDR3 is 12 residues.

The chain employs TRBV27 and TRBJ2-2; D remains ambiguous. There are 15 residues in the CDR3. The V gene lost 3 bases and the J gene lost 4 bases, with 12 bases spanning the gap. Germline V gene data show CDR1 as MNHEY and CDR2 as SMNVEV (reference sequence). The CDR3 nucleotides read TGTGCCAGCAGTTTTAAGCTCCGAGGCACCGGGGAGCTGTTTTTT. Translated: CASSFKLRGTGELFF.

J is TRBJ2-7 and V is TRBV15; TRBD1 matches 9 bases. The length of the CDR3 is 15 residues. The trim removed 4 bases at V and 4 bases at J, leaving 8 bases unmatched. Germline-derived CDR1 and CDR2 are LNHNV and YYDKDF (reference sequence). The CDR3 DNA sequence: TGTGCCACCAGCATGATGGGACAGGGAAGATACGAGCAGTACTTC. It is translated as CATSMMGQGRYEQYF.

This sequence joins TRBV9 and TRBJ2-3; tentatively, D is TRBD2 (6 bases). Deletions cut 5 bases from V and 0 bases from J, with 16 bases between. From germline, CDR1 is SGDLS and CDR2 YYNGEE. This CDR3 comprises 16 residues. In DNA, the CDR3 is TGTGCCAGCAGGAGATATAGCGGTATTAGCACAGATACGCAGTATTTT. Protein sequence: CASRRYSGISTDTQYF.

This clone has only a few counts. The J gene is TRBJ1-4, the V gene TRBV19; TRBD1 aligns across 8 bases. The CDR3 is 14 residues long. Germline lookup yields CDR1 LNHDA and CDR2 SQIVND (reference sequence). Unmatched junction bases numbered 14, after V lost 10 bases and J lost 10 bases. The chain's CDR3 is CATRKPGTGGKLFF. DNA for the CDR3: TGTGCCACCCGGAAACCCGGGACAGGCGGAAAACTGTTTTTT.